The rows below give T cell receptor beta chains drawn from one sample of a study of OX40 agonist ivuxolimab in advanced cancers. Using immunoSEQ multiplex PCR, the repertoire was profiled, and TCRdb retains in-frame clones only, with some absent. The table includes tens of thousands of clones, 80% detected once. The sample in question was CD4+ or CD8+ T cells sorted from blood, obtained in a trial of the OX40 agonist ivuxolimab. The receptors shown here come from an adult with an advanced solid tumor such as melanoma, head and neck, liver or kidney cancer. CDR3s include the opening cysteine and the closing phenylalanine or tryptophan. A D gene is named only where the DNA matches it firmly. Rows may omit the clone size; those that give it use once, few, many or a size class.

j_gene,abundance,v_gene,d_gene,CDR3nt,CDR3aa
TRBJ2-5,-,TRBV5-1,-,TGCGCCAGCAACCAGGATGGGAGGGGGCAAGAGGAGACCCAGTACTTC,CASNQDGRGQEETQYF
TRBJ1-2,-,TRBV30,-,TGTGCCTGGAGTGTAACAGTAGGGTTGTACTATGGCTACACCTTC,CAWSVTVGLYYGYTF
TRBJ2-5,-,TRBV6-6,TRBD2,TGTGCCAGCAGTTCGGGACTAGCGGGGGGAAAGACCCAGTACTTC,CASSSGLAGGKTQYF
TRBJ1-5,-,TRBV28,-,TGTGCCAGCAGTCAACAGGGATTAAGAACTCAGCCCCAGCATTTT,CASSQQGLRTQPQHF
TRBJ2-7,-,TRBV2,TRBD2,TGTGCCAGCAGTAGAGAGCGGGGGGTCTCCTACGAGCAGTACTTC,CASSRERGVSYEQYF
TRBJ1-1,few,TRBV29-1,-,TGCAGCGTAGGTCTGAACACTGAAGCTTTCTTT,CSVGLNTEAFF
TRBJ2-7,-,TRBV7-8,-,TGTGCCAGCAGCTTAGAGAAGAGTGGATACGAGCAGTACTTC,CASSLEKSGYEQYF
TRBJ2-7,-,TRBV6-5,-,TGTGCCAGCAGCTCCCCGCCCTACGAGCAGTACTTC,CASSSPPYEQYF
TRBJ1-1,-,TRBV5-1,-,TGCGCCAGCAGCAAGTGGTCGGACAGCAACACTGAAGCTTTCTTT,CASSKWSDSNTEAFF
TRBJ2-2,-,TRBV30,-,TGTGCCTGGGGGAAAGGACTGCCTTTGAACACCGGGGAGCTGTTTTTT,CAWGKGLPLNTGELFF
TRBJ1-2,-,TRBV6-1,TRBD1,TGTGCCAGCAGTAGACAGGGGGCGCTTGGCTACACCTTC,CASSRQGALGYTF